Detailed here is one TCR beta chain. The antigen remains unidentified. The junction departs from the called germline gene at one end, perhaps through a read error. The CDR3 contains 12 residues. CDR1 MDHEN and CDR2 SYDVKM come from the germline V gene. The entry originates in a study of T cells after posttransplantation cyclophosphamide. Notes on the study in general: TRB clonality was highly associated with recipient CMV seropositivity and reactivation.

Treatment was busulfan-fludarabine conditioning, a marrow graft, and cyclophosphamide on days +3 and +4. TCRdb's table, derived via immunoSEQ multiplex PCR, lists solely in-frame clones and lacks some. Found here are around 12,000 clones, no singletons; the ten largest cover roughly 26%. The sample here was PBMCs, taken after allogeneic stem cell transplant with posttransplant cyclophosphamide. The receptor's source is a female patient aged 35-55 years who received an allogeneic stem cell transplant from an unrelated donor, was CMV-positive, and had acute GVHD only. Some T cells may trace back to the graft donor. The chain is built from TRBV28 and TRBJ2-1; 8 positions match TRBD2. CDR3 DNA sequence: TGTGCCAGCAGTTTATTGGGGGGACTAGATATCTTC. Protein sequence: CASSLLGGLDIF.